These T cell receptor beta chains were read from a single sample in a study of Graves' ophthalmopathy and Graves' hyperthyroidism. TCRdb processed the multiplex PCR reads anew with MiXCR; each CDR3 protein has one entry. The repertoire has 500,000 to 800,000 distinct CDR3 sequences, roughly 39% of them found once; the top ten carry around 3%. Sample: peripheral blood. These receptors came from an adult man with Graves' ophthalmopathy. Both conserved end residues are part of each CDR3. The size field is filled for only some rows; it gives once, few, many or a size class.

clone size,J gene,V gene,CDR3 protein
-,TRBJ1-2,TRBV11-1,CASSPTLANYGYTF
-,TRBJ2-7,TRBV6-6,CASNPGTGAYEQYF
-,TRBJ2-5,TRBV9,CASSVTGDTEETQYF
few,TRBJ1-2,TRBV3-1,CASSQRGDYGYTF
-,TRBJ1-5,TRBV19,CASNPPDGYSNQPQHF
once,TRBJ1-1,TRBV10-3,CAISERQGGNAFF
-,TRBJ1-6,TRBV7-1,CASSSRTGGSPLHF
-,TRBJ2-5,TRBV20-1,CSAPYRDRGYQETQYF
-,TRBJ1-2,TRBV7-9,CASSSAQGTNYGYTF
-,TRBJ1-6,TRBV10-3,CAISGRNNSPLHF
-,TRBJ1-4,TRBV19,CASRGDRGEKLFF
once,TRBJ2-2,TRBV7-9,CASSLGEVASGELFF
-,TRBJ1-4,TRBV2,CASLSRAHSTNEKLFF
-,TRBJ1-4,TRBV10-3,CAISARGNEKLFF
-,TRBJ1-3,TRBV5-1,CASSPAGVLHSGNTIYF
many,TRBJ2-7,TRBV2,CASSDNSYEQYF
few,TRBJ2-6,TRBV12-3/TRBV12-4,CASSYSRGLAGPASSGANVLTF
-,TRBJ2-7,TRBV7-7,CACSVRQQSSYEQYF
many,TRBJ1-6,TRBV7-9,CASTTTEALGGNSPLHF
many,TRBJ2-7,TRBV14,CASSQVLHYEQYF
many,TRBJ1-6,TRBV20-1,CSASREWDSPLHF
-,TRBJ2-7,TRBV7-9,CASSLPREGGHEQYF